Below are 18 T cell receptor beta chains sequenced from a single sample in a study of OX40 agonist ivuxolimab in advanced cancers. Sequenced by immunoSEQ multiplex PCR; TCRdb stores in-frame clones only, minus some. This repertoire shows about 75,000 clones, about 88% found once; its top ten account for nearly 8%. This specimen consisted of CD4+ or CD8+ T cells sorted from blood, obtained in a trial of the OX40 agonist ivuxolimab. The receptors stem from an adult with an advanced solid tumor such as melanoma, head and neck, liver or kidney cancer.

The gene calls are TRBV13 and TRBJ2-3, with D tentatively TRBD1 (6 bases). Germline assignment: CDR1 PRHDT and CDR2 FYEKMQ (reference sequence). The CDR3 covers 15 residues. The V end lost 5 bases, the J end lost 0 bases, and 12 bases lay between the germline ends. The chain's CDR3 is CASSPRTVSTDTQYF. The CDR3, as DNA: TGTGCCAGCAGCCCACGGACAGTTAGCACAGATACGCAGTATTTT.

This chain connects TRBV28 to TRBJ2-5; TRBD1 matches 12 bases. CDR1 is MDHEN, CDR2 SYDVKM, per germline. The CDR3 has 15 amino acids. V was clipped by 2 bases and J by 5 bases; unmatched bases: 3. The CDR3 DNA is TGTGCCAGCAGTTTACCGGGACAGGGGGCGGAGACCCAGTACTTC. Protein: CASSLPGQGAETQYF.

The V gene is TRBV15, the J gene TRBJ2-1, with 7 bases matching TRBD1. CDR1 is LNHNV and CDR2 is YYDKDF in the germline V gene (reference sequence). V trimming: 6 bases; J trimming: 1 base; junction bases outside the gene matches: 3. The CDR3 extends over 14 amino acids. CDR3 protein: CATRVQGSYNEQFF. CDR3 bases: TGTGCCACCAGGGTACAGGGGTCCTACAATGAGCAGTTCTTC.

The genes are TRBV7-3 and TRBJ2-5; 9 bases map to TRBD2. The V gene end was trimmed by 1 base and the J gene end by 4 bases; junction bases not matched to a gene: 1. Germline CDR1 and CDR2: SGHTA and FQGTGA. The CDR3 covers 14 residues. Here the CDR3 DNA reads TGTGCCAGCAGCTTAAGAGCGGGAGGAGAGACCCAGTACTTC. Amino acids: CASSLRAGGETQYF.

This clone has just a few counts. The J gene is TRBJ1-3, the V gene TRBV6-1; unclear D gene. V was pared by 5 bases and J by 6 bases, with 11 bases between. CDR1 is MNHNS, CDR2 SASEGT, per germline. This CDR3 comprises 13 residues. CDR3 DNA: TGTGCCAGCAGTCCTACCTTGCAAAACACCATATATTTT. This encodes CASSPTLQNTIYF.

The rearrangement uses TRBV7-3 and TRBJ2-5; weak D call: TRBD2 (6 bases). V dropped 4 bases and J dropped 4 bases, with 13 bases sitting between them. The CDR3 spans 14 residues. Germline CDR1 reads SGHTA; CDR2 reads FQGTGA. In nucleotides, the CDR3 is TGTGCCAGCAGCTCCGGCGGGGTAGGAGAGACCCAGTACTTC. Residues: CASSSGGVGETQYF.

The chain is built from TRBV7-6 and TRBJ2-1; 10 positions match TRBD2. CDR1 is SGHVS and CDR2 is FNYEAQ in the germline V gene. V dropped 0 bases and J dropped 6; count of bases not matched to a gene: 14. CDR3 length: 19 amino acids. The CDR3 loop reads CASSLATSGARKYGNEQFF. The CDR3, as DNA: TGTGCCAGCAGCTTAGCCACTAGCGGGGCAAGAAAATATGGCAATGAGCAGTTCTTC.

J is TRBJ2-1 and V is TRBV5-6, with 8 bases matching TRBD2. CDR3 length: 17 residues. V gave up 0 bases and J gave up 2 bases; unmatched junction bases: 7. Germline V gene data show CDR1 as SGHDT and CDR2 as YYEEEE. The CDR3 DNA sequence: TGTGCCAGCAGCTTGGGACTAGCGAATTCACCCTACAATGAGCAGTTCTTC. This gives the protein CASSLGLANSPYNEQFF.

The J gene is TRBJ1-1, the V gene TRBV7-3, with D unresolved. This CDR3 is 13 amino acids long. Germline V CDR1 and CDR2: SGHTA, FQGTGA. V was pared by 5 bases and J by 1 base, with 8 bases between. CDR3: CASSQDWNTEAFF. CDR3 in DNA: TGTGCCAGCAGCCAGGATTGGAACACTGAAGCTTTCTTT.

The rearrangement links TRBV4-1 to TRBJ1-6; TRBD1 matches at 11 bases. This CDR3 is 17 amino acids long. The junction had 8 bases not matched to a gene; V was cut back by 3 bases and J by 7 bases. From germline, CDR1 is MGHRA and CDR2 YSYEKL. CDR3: CASSQRGQGDQNSPLHF. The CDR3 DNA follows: TGCGCCAGCAGCCAGAGGGGACAGGGGGATCAAAATTCACCCCTCCACTTT.

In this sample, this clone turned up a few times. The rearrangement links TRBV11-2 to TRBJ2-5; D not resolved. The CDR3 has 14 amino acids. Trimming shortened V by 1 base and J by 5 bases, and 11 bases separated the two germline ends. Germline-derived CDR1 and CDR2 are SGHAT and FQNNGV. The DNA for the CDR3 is TGTGCCAGCAGCTTAGTAGGGAAACGGGAGACCCAGTACTTC. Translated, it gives CASSLVGKRETQYF.

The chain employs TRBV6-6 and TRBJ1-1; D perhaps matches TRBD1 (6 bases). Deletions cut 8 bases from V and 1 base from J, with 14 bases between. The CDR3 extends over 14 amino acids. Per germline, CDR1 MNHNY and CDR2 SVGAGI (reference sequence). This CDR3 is CASVLTGTNTEAFF. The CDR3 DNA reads TGTGCCAGCGTACTGACAGGTACGAACACTGAAGCTTTCTTT.

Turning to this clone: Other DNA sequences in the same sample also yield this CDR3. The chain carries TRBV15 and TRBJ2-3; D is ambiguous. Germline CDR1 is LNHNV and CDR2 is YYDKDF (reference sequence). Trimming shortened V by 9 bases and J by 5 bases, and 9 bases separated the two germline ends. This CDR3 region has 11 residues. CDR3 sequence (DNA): TGTGCCACTGGGATGAGAGATACGCAGTATTTT. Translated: CATGMRDTQYF.

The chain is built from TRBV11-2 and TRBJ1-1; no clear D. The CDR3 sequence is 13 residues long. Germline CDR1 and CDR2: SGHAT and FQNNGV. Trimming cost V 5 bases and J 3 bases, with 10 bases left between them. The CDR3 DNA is TGTGCCAGCAGCAGGCGGACGGACACTGAAGCTTTCTTT. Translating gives CASSRRTDTEAFF.

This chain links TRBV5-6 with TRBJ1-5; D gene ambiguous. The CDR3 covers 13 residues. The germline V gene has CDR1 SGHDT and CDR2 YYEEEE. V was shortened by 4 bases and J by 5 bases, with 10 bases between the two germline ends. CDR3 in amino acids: CASSRALYQPQHF. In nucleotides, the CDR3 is TGTGCCAGCAGCCGGGCCCTTTATCAGCCCCAGCATTTT.

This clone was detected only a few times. Here the CDR3 DNA reads TGTGCCAGCAGCCAATTGTATGAGTCACCCCTCCACTTT. Protein product: CASSQLYESPLHF. The chain joins TRBV14 to TRBJ1-6; D is unresolved. V shed 2 bases and J shed 10 bases, with 9 bases lying between them. The CDR3 loop spans 13 amino acids. Per germline, CDR1 SGHDN and CDR2 FVKESK.

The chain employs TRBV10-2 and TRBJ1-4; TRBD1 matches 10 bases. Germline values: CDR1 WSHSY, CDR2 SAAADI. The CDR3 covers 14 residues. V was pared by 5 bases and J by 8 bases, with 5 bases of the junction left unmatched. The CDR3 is CASSPGQGREKLFF. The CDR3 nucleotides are TGCGCCAGCAGTCCGGGACAGGGGAGAGAAAAACTGTTTTTT.

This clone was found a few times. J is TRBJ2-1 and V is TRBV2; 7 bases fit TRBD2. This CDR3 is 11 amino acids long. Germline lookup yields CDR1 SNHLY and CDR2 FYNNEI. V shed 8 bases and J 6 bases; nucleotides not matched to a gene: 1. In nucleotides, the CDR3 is TGTGCCAGCCTAGCGGCCAATGAGCAGTTCTTC. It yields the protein CASLAANEQFF. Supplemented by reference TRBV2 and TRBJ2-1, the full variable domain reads EPEVTQTPSHQVTQMGQEVILRCVPISNHLYFYWYRQILGQKVEFLVSFYNNEISEKSEIFDDQFSVERPDGSNFTLKIRSTKLEDSAMYFCASLAANEQFFGPGTRLTVL.